This T cell receptor (beta chain) is from a study of blood T cell repertoires in COVID-19. Study summary: Donors in the United States, Italy and Spain gave samples during acute or convalescent COVID-19. From T cells, B-cell-depleted T cells, or PBMCs came the material, which was cDNA or gDNA.

Germline loops: CDR1 SGHNT, CDR2 YYREEE (reference sequence). Trimming took off 4 bases at V and 0 bases at J, with 4 bases between the two ends. The CDR3 contains 12 residues. This clone was found many times. Per the original data handling: Scientists estimated how many nucleated cells there were by amplifying reference gene primers. Some clones are missing from TCRdb's copy, which holds only in-frame ones; the method was immunoSEQ multiplex PCR. V and J calls plus clone size are reproduced from that table; the DNA served to infer D and trimming. Among roughly 86,000 clones, around 80% were seen once, and the ten largest hold about 8.7%.

This chain links TRBV5-4 with TRBJ2-5; D ambiguous. The sample consisted of peripheral blood. The TCR comes from a man aged 45-60 years who had recovered from COVID-19. The CDR3 is CASSTNQETQYF. The CDR3 nucleotides read TGTGCCAGCAGCACAAACCAAGAGACCCAGTACTTC.